This TCR beta chain was recovered during a study of metastatic and nonmetastatic thyroid tumors. The wider study: For malignant and benign thyroid patients, tumor or nodule tissue and blood were the sources whose repertoires were compared.

Per the original methods: A papillary thyroid cancer distant-metastasis classifier was built from CDR3 differences across clinicopathological groups. Using MiXCR, TCRdb re-called clones from the PCR reads. TCRdb, not the authors, supplied the V and J calls. The sample has approximately 35,000 clones, 21% seen once. Each patient went into thyroid surgery without having received any treatment. Comments on this clone: One end of the junction varies from germline; a read error may be responsible.

Germline-derived CDR1 and CDR2 are MNHEY and SMNVEV (reference sequence). CDR3 size: 17 residues. The V and J genes are TRBV27 and TRBJ2-2, with 10 nucleotides matching TRBD1. The TCR sequence derives from a male donor with papillary thyroid cancer or a benign thyroid nodule (not recorded which). Some clones in this sample may be carry-over from other donors' samples. Sequences were obtained from tumor tissue. In nucleotides, the CDR3 is TGTGCCAGCGGGACTAGACAGGGGGCGAATAACACGGGGGAGCTGTTTTTT. It is translated as CASGTRQGANNTGELFF.